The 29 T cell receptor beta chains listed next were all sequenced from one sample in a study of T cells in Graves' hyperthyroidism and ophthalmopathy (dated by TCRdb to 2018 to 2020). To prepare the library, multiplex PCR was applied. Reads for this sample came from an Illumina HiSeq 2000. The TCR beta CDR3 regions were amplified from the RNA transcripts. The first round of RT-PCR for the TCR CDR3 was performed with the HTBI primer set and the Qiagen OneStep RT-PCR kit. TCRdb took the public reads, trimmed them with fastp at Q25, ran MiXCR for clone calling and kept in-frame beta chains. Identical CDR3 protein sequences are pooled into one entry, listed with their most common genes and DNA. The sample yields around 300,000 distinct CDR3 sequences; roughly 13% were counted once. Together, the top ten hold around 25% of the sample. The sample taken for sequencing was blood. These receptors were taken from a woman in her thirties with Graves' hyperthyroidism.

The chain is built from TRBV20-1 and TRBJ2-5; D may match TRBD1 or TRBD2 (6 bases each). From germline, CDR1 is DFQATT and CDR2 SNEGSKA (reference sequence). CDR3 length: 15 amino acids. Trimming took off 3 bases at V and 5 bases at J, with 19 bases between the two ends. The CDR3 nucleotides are TGCAGTGCTAGGGGAAACAGGGAGGCGTGGGAGACCCAGTACTTC. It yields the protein CSARGNREAWETQYF.

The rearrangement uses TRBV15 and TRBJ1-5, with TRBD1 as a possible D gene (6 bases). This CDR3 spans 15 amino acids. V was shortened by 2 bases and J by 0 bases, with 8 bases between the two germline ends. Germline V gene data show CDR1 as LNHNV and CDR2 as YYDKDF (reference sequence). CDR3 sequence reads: CATSRTGYSNQPQHF. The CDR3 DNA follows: TGTGCCACCAGCAGAACAGGGTATAGCAATCAGCCCCAGCATTTT.

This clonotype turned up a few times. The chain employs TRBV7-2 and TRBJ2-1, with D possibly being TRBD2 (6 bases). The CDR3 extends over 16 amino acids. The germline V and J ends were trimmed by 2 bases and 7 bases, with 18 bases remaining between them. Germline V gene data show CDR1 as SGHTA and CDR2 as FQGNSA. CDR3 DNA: TGTGCCAGCAGCTTAACAGCGGGCGTGTTAATGAATGAGCAGTTCTTC. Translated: CASSLTAGVLMNEQFF.

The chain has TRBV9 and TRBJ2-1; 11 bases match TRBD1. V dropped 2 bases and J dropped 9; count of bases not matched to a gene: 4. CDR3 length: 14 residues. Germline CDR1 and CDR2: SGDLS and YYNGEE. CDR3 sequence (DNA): TGTGCCAGCAGCGTGGACAGGGGGCGAGGTGAGCAGTTCTTC. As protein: CASSVDRGRGEQFF.

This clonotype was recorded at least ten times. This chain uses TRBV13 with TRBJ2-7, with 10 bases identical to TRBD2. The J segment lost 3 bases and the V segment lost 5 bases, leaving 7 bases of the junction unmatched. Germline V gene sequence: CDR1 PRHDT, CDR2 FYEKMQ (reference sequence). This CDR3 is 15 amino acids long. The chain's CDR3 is CASSPSGRAGYEQYF. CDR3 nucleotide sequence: TGTGCCAGCAGCCCCAGCGGGAGGGCCGGCTACGAGCAGTACTTC.

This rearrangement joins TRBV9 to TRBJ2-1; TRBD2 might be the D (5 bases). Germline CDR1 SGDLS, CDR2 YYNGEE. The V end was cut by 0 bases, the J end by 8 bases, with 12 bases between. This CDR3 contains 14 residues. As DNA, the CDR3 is TGTGCCAGCAGCGTAGTACCTCTAGCCGATGAGCAGTTCTTC. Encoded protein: CASSVVPLADEQFF.

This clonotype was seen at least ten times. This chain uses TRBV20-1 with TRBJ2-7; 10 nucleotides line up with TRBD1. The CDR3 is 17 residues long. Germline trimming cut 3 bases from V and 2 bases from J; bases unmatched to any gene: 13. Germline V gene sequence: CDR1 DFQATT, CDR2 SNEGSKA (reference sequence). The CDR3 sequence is CSASRFPGQGRPYEQYF. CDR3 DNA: TGCAGTGCTAGCCGCTTCCCGGGACAGGGGAGGCCCTACGAGCAGTACTTC.

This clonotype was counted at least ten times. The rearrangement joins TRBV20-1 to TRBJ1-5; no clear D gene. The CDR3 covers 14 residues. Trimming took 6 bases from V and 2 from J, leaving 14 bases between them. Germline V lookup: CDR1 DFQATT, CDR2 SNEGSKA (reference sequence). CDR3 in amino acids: CSAQRPGGNQPQHF. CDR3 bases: TGCAGTGCCCAACGACCCGGGGGCAATCAGCCCCAGCATTTT.

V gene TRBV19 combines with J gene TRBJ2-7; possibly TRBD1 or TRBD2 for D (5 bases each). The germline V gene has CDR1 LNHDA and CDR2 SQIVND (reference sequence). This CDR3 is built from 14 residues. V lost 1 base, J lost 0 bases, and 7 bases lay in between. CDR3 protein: CASSIAGTSYEQYF. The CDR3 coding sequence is TGTGCCAGTAGTATAGCAGGGACCTCCTACGAGCAGTACTTC. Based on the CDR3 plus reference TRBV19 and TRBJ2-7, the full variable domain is DGGITQSPKYLFRKEGQNVTLSCEQNLNHDAMYWYRQDPGQGLRLIYYSQIVNDFQKGDIAEGYSVSREKKESFPLTVTSAQKNPTAFYLCASSIAGTSYEQYFGPGTRLTVT.

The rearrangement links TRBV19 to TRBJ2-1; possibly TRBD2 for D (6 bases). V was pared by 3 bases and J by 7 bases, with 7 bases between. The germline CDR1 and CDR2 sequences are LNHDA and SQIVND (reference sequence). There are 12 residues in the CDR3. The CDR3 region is CASSMRGNEQFF. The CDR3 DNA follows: TGTGCCAGTAGTATGCGGGGAAATGAGCAGTTCTTC.

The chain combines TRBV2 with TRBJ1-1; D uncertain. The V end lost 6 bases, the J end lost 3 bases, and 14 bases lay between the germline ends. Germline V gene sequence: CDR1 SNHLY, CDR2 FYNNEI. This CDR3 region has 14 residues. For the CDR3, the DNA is TGTGCCAGCAGAACGGTGGCAGGTTACACTGAAGCTTTCTTT. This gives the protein CASRTVAGYTEAFF.

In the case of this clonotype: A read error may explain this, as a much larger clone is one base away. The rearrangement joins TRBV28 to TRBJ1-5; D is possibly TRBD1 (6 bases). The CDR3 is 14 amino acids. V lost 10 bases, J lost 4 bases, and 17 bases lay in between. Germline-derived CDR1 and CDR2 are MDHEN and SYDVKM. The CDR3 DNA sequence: TGTGCCACCGGTGACAGGAGAAAAAATCAGCCCCAGCATTTT. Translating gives CATGDRRKNQPQHF.

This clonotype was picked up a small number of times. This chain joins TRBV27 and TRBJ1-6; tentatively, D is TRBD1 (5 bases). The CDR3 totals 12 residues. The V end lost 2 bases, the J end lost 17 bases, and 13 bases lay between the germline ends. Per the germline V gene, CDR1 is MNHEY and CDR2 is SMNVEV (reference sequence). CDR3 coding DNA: TGTGCCAGCAGTTTAGATTTTAGGGACTTCCACTTT. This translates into CASSLDFRDFHF.

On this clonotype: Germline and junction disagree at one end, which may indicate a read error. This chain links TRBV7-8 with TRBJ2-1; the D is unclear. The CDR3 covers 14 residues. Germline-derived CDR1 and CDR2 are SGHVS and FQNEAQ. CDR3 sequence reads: CASRFRADYNEQFF. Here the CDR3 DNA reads TGTGCCAGCCGCTTCCGTGCCGACTACAATGAGCAGTTCTTC.

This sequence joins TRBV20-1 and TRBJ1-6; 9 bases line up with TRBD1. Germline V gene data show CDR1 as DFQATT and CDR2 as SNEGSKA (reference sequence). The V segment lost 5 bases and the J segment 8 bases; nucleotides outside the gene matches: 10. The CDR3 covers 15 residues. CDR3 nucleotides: TGCAGTGCTGTCCTTTTGGGACAGGGAGATTCACCCCTCCACTTT. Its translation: CSAVLLGQGDSPLHF.

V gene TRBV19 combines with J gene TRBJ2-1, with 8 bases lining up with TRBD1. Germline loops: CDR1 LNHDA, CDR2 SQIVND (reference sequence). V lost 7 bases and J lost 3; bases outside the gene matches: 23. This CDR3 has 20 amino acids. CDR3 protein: CASNYPGQGEVVGIYNEQFF. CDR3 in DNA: TGTGCCAGTAACTATCCCGGACAGGGCGAGGTAGTGGGAATCTACAATGAGCAGTTCTTC.

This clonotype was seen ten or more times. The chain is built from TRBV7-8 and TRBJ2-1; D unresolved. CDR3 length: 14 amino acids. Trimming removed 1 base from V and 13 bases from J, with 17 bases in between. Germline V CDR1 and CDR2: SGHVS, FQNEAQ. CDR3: CASSLGPSGPPQFF. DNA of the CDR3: TGTGCCAGCAGCTTAGGGCCTTCAGGACCACCTCAGTTCTTC.

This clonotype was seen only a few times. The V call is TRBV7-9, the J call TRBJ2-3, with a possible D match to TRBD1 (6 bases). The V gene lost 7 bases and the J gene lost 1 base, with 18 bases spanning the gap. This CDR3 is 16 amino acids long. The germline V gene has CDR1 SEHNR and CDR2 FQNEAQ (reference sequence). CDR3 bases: TGTGCCAGCATCCTTCGCTCAGGGGTGGGCACAGATACGCAGTATTTT. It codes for CASILRSGVGTDTQYF. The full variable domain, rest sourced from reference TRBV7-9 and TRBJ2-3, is DTGVSQNPRHKITKRGQNVTFRCDPISEHNRLYWYRQTLGQGPEFLTYFQNEAQLEKSRLLSDRFSAERPKGSFSTLEIQRTEQGDSAMYLCASILRSGVGTDTQYFGPGTRLTVL.

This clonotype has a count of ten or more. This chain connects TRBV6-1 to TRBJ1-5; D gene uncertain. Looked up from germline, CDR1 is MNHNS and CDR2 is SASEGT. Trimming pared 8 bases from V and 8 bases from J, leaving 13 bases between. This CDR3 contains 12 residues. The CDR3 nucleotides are TGTGCCAGCCGGCGGGAGCAGGAGCCCCAGCATTTT. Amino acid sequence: CASRREQEPQHF.

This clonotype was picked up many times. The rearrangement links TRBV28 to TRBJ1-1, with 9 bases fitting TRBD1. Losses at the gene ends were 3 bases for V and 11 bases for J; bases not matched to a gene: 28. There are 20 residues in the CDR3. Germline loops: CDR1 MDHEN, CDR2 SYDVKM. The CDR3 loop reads CASSFVYAGAGQGLQAKAFF. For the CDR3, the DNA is TGTGCCAGCAGTTTTGTCTATGCCGGCGCGGGACAGGGACTCCAAGCGAAGGCTTTCTTT.

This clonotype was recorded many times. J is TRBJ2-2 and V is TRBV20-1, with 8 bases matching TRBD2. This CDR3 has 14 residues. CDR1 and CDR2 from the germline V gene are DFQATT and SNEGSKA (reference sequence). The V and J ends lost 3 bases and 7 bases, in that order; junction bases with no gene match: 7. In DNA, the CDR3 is TGCAGTGCTAGTCGAGCGGGAGAGGTCGGGGAGCTGTTTTTT. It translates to CSASRAGEVGELFF.

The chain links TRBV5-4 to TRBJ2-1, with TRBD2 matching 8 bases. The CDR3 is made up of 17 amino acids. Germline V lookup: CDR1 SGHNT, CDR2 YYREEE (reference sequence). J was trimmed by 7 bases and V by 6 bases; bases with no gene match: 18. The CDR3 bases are TGTGCCAGCAACTATGGCGTTAGACCGGGGGGGACAAATGAGCAGTTCTTC. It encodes CASNYGVRPGGTNEQFF. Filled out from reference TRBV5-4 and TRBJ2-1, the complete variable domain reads ETGVTQSPTHLIKTRGQQVTLRCSSQSGHNTVSWYQQALGQGPQFIFQYYREEENGRGNFPPRFSGLQFPNYSSELNVNALELDDSALYLCASNYGVRPGGTNEQFFGPGTRLTVL.

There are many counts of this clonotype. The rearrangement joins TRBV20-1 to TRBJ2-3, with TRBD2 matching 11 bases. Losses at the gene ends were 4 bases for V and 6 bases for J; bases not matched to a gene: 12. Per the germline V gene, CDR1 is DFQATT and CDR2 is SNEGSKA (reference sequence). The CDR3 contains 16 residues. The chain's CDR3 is CSATAETSGMGDTQYF. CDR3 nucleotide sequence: TGCAGTGCTACAGCCGAGACTAGCGGGATGGGGGATACGCAGTATTTT.

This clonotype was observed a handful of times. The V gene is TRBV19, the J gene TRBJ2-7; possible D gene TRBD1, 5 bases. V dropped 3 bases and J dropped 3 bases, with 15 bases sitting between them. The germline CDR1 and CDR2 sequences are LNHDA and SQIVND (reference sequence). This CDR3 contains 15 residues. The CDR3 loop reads CASSISDSVYYEQYF. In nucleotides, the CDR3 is TGTGCCAGTAGTATCAGCGACAGTGTCTACTACGAGCAGTACTTC.

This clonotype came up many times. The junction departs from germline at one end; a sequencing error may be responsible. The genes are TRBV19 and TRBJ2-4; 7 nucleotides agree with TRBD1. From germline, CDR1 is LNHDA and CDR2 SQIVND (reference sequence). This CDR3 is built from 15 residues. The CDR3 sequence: CASRQGMEAKNIRYF. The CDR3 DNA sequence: TGTGCCAGTAGACAGGGGATGGAGGCCAAAAACATTCGGTACTTC.

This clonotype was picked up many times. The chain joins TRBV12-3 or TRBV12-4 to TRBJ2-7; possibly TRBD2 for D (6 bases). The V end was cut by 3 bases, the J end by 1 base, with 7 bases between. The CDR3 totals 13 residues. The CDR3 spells CASSFSGSYEQYF. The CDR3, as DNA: TGTGCCAGCAGTTTTAGCGGTTCCTACGAGCAGTACTTC.

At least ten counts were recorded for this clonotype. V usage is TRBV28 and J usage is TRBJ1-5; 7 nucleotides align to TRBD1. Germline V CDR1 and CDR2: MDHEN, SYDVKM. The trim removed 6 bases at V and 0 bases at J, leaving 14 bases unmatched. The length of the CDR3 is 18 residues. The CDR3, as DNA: TGTGCCAGCAGCATCGGGACAGAGGGGACTTATAGCAATCAGCCCCAGCATTTT. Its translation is CASSIGTEGTYSNQPQHF.

In nucleotides, the CDR3 is TGCAGTGCTAGAGACAGGAATCAGGTTCCGCATGAGCAGTTCTTC. The encoded protein is CSARDRNQVPHEQFF. V usage is TRBV20-1 and J usage is TRBJ2-1; no reliable D call. Trimming took off 0 bases at V and 8 bases at J, with 17 bases between the two ends. The V gene's germline CDR1 is DFQATT and CDR2 SNEGSKA (reference sequence). This CDR3 spans 15 amino acids.

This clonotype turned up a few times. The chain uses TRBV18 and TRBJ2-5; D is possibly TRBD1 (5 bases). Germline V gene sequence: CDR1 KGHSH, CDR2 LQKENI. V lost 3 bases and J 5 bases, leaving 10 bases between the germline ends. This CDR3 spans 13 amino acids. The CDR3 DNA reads TGTGCCAGCTCACCGGGGCACTCGGAGACCCAGTACTTC. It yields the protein CASSPGHSETQYF.